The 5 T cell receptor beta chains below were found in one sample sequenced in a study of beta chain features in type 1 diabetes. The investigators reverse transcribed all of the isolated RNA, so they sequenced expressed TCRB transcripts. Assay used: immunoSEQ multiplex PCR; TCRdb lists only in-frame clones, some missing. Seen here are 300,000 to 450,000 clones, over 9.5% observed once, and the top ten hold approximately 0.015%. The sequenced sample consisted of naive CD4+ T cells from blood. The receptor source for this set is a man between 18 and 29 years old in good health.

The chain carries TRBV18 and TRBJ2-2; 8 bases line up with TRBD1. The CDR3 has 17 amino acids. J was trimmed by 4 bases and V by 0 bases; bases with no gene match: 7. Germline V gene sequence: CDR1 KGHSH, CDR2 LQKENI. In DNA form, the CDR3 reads TGTGCCAGCTCACCACCGACGCGACAGGGGTCCACCGGGGAGCTGTTTTTT. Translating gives CASSPPTRQGSTGELFF.

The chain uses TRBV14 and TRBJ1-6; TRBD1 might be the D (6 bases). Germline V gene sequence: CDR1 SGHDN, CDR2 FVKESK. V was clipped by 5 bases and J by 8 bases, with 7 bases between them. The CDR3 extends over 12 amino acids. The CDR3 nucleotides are TGTGCCAGCAGCAGGGGGTATTCACCCCTCCACTTT. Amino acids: CASSRGYSPLHF.

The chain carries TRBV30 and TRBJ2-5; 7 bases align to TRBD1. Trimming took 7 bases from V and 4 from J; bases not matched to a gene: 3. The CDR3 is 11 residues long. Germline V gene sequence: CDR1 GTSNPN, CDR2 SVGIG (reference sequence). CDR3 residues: CAYGTAETQYF. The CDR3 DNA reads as TGTGCCTACGGGACAGCAGAGACCCAGTACTTC.

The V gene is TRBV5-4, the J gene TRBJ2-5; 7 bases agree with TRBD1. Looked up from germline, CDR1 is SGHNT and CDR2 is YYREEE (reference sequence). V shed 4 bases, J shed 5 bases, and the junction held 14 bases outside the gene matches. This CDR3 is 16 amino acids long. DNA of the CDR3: TGTGCCAGCAGCCGCGACCCGGGACAGTCTTTGGAGACCCAGTACTTC. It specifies CASSRDPGQSLETQYF. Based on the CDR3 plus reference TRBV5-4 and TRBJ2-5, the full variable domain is ETGVTQSPTHLIKTRGQQVTLRCSSQSGHNTVSWYQQALGQGPQFIFQYYREEENGRGNFPPRFSGLQFPNYSSELNVNALELDDSALYLCASSRDPGQSLETQYFGPGTRLLVL.

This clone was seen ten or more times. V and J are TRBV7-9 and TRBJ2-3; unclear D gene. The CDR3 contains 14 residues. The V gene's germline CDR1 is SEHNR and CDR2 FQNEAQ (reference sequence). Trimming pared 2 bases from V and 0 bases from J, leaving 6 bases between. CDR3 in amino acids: CASSLSLSTDTQYF. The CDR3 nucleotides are TGTGCCAGCAGCTTAAGCCTCAGCACAGATACGCAGTATTTT.